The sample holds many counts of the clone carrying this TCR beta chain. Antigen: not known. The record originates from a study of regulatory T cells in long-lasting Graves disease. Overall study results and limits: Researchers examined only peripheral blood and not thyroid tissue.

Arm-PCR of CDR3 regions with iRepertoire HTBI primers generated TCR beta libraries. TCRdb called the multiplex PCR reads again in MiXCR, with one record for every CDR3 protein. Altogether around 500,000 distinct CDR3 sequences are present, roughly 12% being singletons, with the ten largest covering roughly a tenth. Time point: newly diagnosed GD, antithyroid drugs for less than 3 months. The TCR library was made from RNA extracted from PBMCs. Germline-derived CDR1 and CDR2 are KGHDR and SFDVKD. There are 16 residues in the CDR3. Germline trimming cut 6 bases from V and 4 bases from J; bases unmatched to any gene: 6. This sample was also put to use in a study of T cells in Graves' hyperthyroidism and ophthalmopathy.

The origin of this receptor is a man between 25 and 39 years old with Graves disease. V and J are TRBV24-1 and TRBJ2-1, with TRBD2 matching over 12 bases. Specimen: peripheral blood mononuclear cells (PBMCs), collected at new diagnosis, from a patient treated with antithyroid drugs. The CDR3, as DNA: TGTGCCACCAGTCCTAGCGGGAGGGCGGCTTACAATGAGCAGTTCTTC. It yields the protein CATSPSGRAAYNEQFF.